The 27 T cell receptor beta chains given below trace back to one sample, sequenced in a study of cytomegalovirus exposure and HLA in healthy donors. With 60 Vbeta and 13 Jbeta primers, the PCR was carried out. Assay: immunoSEQ multiplex PCR; the TCRdb copy retains only in-frame clones and omits some. Of some 120,000 clones listed, roughly 80% are singletons. Sequencing used PBMCs. The source is a man aged 18-30 years in good health and CMV-seropositive.

The chain has TRBV27 and TRBJ1-1; no firm D call. The CDR3 spans 13 residues. CDR1 and CDR2 from the germline V gene are MNHEY and SMNVEV (reference sequence). The V end lost 4 bases, the J end lost 4 bases, and 10 bases lay between the germline ends. As DNA, the CDR3 is TGTGCCAGCAGTTACCCATTAGCCACTGAAGCTTTCTTT. As protein: CASSYPLATEAFF.

The chain has TRBV25-1 and TRBJ1-2; D unclear. CDR3 length equals 13 residues. Germline V CDR1 and CDR2: MGHDK, SYGVNS. V lost 3 bases, J lost 4 bases, and 9 bases lay in between. The CDR3 loop reads CASSDDISYGYTF. The CDR3 nucleotides read TGTGCCAGCAGTGACGACATCAGCTATGGCTACACCTTC.

The gene calls are TRBV7-2 and TRBJ2-7; TRBD2 aligns across 9 bases. Germline CDR1 SGHTA, CDR2 FQGNSA. The length of the CDR3 is 14 residues. Trimming cost V 3 bases and J 3 bases; bases outside gene matches: 3. CDR3 in DNA: TGTGCCAGCAGCTTCCCTAGCGGGAACTACGAGCAGTACTTC. This sequence encodes CASSFPSGNYEQYF. Full variable domain (rest looked up from reference TRBV7-2 and TRBJ2-7): GAGVSQSPSNKVTEKGKDVELRCDPISGHTALYWYRQSLGQGLEFLIYFQGNSAPDKSGLPSDRFSAERTGGSVSTLTIQRTQQEDSAVYLCASSFPSGNYEQYFGPGTRLTVT.

This chain connects TRBV11-2 to TRBJ2-7; 9 positions match TRBD1. The germline CDR1 and CDR2 sequences are SGHAT and FQNNGV. With 1 base clipped from V and 3 bases from J, the junction kept 10 bases outside the gene matches. There are 17 residues in the CDR3. Here the CDR3 DNA reads TGTGCCAGCAGCTTAGCCCCGGGACAGGGTGGTCGCTACGAGCAGTACTTC. It codes for CASSLAPGQGGRYEQYF.

This sequence joins TRBV29-1 and TRBJ1-1; D is uncertain. V lost 6 bases to trimming and J lost 1 base, with 15 bases between them. This CDR3 region has 14 residues. Looked up from germline, CDR1 is SQVTM and CDR2 is ANQGSEA. The CDR3 DNA reads as TGCAGCGTCACTCCGGGGTCCGGGAACACTGAAGCTTTCTTT. Protein: CSVTPGSGNTEAFF.

The gene calls are TRBV30 and TRBJ2-7; 7 nucleotides line up with TRBD1. Germline CDR1 and CDR2: GTSNPN and SVGIG (reference sequence). Trimming took 2 bases from V and 3 from J; bases not matched to a gene: 10. The CDR3 length is 15 residues. The CDR3 bases are TGTGCCTGGAGTCCTCCGGACAGGATTTTCTACGAGCAGTACTTC. Its translation is CAWSPPDRIFYEQYF.

The chain carries TRBV11-3 and TRBJ2-7; D is unclear. V dropped 0 bases and J dropped 5 bases, with 8 bases sitting between them. CDR1 is SGHNT and CDR2 is YENEEA in the germline V gene. This CDR3 has 13 amino acids. CDR3 protein: CASSLEFSDEQYF. The CDR3 coding sequence is TGTGCCAGCAGCTTAGAGTTCAGCGACGAGCAGTACTTC.

V usage is TRBV11-2 and J usage is TRBJ2-7; D ambiguous. The germline V and J ends were trimmed by 5 bases and 3 bases, with 11 bases remaining between them. The CDR3 is 13 amino acids. The V gene's germline CDR1 is SGHAT and CDR2 FQNNGV. This CDR3 is CASSRAAGYEQYF. CDR3 nucleotides: TGTGCCAGCAGCCGAGCCGCCGGCTACGAGCAGTACTTC.

This chain links TRBV30 with TRBJ2-5, with TRBD1 matching 7 bases. Germline V lookup: CDR1 GTSNPN, CDR2 SVGIG (reference sequence). This CDR3 has 14 amino acids. The V segment lost 5 bases and the J segment 6 bases; nucleotides outside the gene matches: 12. Written as DNA, the CDR3 is TGTGCCTGGGAGAGGGGGCGCTCGGGGAAGACCCAGTACTTC. This translates into CAWERGRSGKTQYF.

The chain carries TRBV30 and TRBJ1-1, with 8 positions matching TRBD1. Germline CDR1 reads GTSNPN; CDR2 reads SVGIG (reference sequence). V trimming: 2 bases; J trimming: 4 bases; junction bases outside the gene matches: 12. This CDR3 spans 16 amino acids. The CDR3 coding sequence is TGTGCCTGGAGTCGATTAGGACAGGGCGAGGGCACTGAAGCTTTCTTT. This sequence encodes CAWSRLGQGEGTEAFF.

This sequence joins TRBV23-1 and TRBJ2-1; 14 positions match TRBD2. TRBV23-1 has ORF status, its function being uncertain. Trimming at V came to 0 bases and at J to 0 bases, leaving 16 bases not matched to a gene. This CDR3 contains 23 residues. Here the CDR3 DNA reads TGCGCCAGCAGTCAATCGTATCCTCAACCGGGACTAGCGGGAGTGGACTCCTACAATGAGCAGTTCTTC. Protein product: CASSQSYPQPGLAGVDSYNEQFF.

This chain links TRBV27 with TRBJ1-6; TRBD1 aligns across 8 bases. Trimming removed 5 bases from V and 14 bases from J; junction bases left unmatched: 14. The germline gives CDR1 MNHEY, CDR2 SMNVEV (reference sequence). This CDR3 spans 15 amino acids. The CDR3 region is CASSLIRQGARALHF. In DNA form, the CDR3 reads TGTGCCAGCAGTCTCATCAGGCAGGGGGCGCGAGCCCTCCACTTT.

The chain has TRBV29-1 and TRBJ2-1, with a tentative D call TRBD2 (5 bases). Germline-derived CDR1 and CDR2 are SQVTM and ANQGSEA. V lost 6 bases and J 8 bases, leaving 11 bases between the germline ends. The CDR3 contains 11 residues. The CDR3 loop is CSVKSGDEQFF. The CDR3 DNA is TGCAGCGTCAAGAGCGGCGATGAGCAGTTCTTC.

The genes are TRBV4-2 and TRBJ2-6; the match to TRBD2 covers 7 bases. The germline V gene has CDR1 LGHNA and CDR2 YNFKEQ. The junction had 6 bases not matched to a gene; V was cut back by 4 bases and J by 0 bases. This CDR3 contains 17 residues. CDR3 sequence: CASSPSGNPSGANVLTF. Written as DNA, the CDR3 is TGTGCCAGCAGCCCTAGCGGAAACCCCTCTGGGGCCAACGTCCTGACTTTC.

The CDR3 DNA reads as TGTGCCCTCCGGACAGGGTCTGTTCCTGGAAACACCATATATTTT. As protein: CALRTGSVPGNTIYF. The chain is built from TRBV10-3 and TRBJ1-3, with TRBD1 matching over 8 bases. Per the germline V gene, CDR1 is ENHRY and CDR2 is SYGVKD. Trimming took 11 bases from V and 2 from J; bases not matched to a gene: 11. This CDR3 is 15 amino acids long.

The CDR3 spells CASSVADNSLYEQYF. The CDR3 nucleotides read TGTGCCAGCAGCGTAGCCGACAATTCCCTCTACGAGCAGTACTTC. V gene TRBV9 combines with J gene TRBJ2-7; D is unclear. Looked up from germline, CDR1 is SGDLS and CDR2 is YYNGEE. The CDR3 is made up of 15 amino acids. Trimming took off 0 bases at V and 3 bases at J, with 13 bases between the two ends.

This chain uses TRBV5-4 with TRBJ2-5; a weak D match, TRBD2 (5 bases). Germline CDR1 reads SGHNT; CDR2 reads YYREEE (reference sequence). The CDR3 has 14 residues. The V end was cut by 4 bases, the J end by 4 bases, with 14 bases between. CDR3: CASSPGSAGETQYF. The DNA for the CDR3 is TGTGCCAGCAGCCCCGGTAGCGCGGGAGAGACCCAGTACTTC.

In DNA form, the CDR3 reads TGTGCCAGCAGCCGACAGGGCTCCTACAATGAGCAGTTCTTC. Its translation is CASSRQGSYNEQFF. J is TRBJ2-1 and V is TRBV7-2; 7 positions match TRBD1. J gave up 0 bases and V 5 bases, and 1 base lay outside the gene matches. The V gene's germline CDR1 is SGHTA and CDR2 FQGNSA. The CDR3 length is 14 residues.

The V and J genes are TRBV2 and TRBJ1-2; D gene uncertain. Looked up from germline, CDR1 is SNHLY and CDR2 is FYNNEI. The CDR3 extends over 12 amino acids. The ends were cut back, 2 bases at V and 7 bases at J, with 8 bases in the middle. The chain's CDR3 is CASSELAGGYTF. The CDR3 bases are TGTGCCAGCAGTGAATTGGCGGGTGGCTACACCTTC.

This chain uses TRBV19 with TRBJ2-1; 12 bases agree with TRBD2. CDR3 length: 16 residues. V lost 3 bases and J lost 6; bases outside the gene matches: 6. Germline V gives CDR1 LNHDA, CDR2 SQIVND (reference sequence). This CDR3 reads CASSIKRLAGANEQFF. CDR3 DNA sequence: TGTGCCAGTAGTATCAAAAGACTAGCGGGAGCCAATGAGCAGTTCTTC. The full variable domain, in which reference TRBV19 and TRBJ2-1 provide the parts outside the CDR3, is DGGITQSPKYLFRKEGQNVTLSCEQNLNHDAMYWYRQDPGQGLRLIYYSQIVNDFQKGDIAEGYSVSREKKESFPLTVTSAQKNPTAFYLCASSIKRLAGANEQFFGPGTRLTVL.

This clone has more than one count but fewer than ten. The J gene is TRBJ2-7, the V gene TRBV2; possible D gene TRBD2, 6 bases. Germline values: CDR1 SNHLY, CDR2 FYNNEI. V gave up 7 bases and J gave up 4 bases, with 14 bases separating them. This CDR3 has 13 residues. This chain's CDR3 is CASTRESTYEQYF. The DNA for the CDR3 is TGTGCCAGCACTCGGGAGAGCACGTACGAGCAGTACTTC.

The V and J genes are TRBV7-2 and TRBJ2-4, with TRBD1 identical over 9 bases. The germline gives CDR1 SGHTA, CDR2 FQGNSA. Trimming took 5 bases from V and 7 from J; bases not matched to a gene: 6. The CDR3 is made up of 14 amino acids. CDR3 bases: TGTGCCAGCAGCGAACAGGGGGCGAGGAACATTCAGTACTTC. Translating it yields CASSEQGARNIQYF.

This chain's CDR3 is CASSLAPAGNTEAFF. CDR3 bases: TGTGCCAGCAGCTTAGCCCCTGCCGGGAACACTGAAGCTTTCTTT. The rearrangement links TRBV11-2 to TRBJ1-1; D not certain. Per germline, CDR1 SGHAT and CDR2 FQNNGV. V dropped 1 base and J dropped 1 base, with 10 bases sitting between them. This CDR3 is 15 amino acids long.

The rearrangement uses TRBV10-1 and TRBJ2-3, with 12 nucleotides matching TRBD2. V shed 8 bases, J shed 5 bases, and the junction held 14 bases outside the gene matches. The CDR3 is 17 residues long. The germline V gene has CDR1 WNHNN and CDR2 SYGVQD (reference sequence). In DNA, the CDR3 is TGCGCCAGCGCTAGCGGGGGGGCCGGACTGGAAAAAGATACGCAGTATTTT. It specifies CASASGGAGLEKDTQYF.

The chain carries TRBV6-1 and TRBJ2-7, with TRBD1 matching over 7 bases. Trimming removed 9 bases from V and 2 bases from J; junction bases left unmatched: 7. There are 13 residues in the CDR3. Germline CDR1 is MNHNS and CDR2 is SASEGT. The CDR3 loop reads CASTTGSAYEQYF. The CDR3 nucleotides read TGTGCCAGTACGACAGGGTCAGCCTACGAGCAGTACTTC.

The gene calls are TRBV9 and TRBJ1-2; the D gene is possibly TRBD1 (6 bases). V shed 4 bases and J shed 4 bases, with 20 bases lying between them. The germline V gene encodes CDR1 SGDLS and CDR2 YYNGEE. CDR3 length: 16 amino acids. The CDR3 sequence: CASSPEDSHSFYGYTF. The CDR3 DNA is TGTGCCAGCAGCCCAGAGGACAGCCATTCTTTCTATGGCTACACCTTC.

This chain joins TRBV27 and TRBJ2-7; a possible D gene is TRBD2 (5 bases). Germline CDR1 is MNHEY and CDR2 is SMNVEV (reference sequence). There are 15 residues in the CDR3. DNA of the CDR3: TGTGCGACGTCTACCCGAGTTGGAGGATCCTACGAGCAGTACTTC. This encodes CATSTRVGGSYEQYF.